Below, 11 T cell receptor beta chains from the same sample are listed, as sequenced in a study of vaccination and CD4 T cells after COVID-19. Treatment specified: roughly 10-day PBMC culture with coronavirus spike peptide pools or control peptides (ViraFEST assay). Sequenced with the Oncomine TCR Beta short-read assay was DNA taken from cultured CD4+ T cells. TCRdb fed the PCR reads into MiXCR, producing one record per CDR3 protein. Here the sample spans 10,000 to 15,000 distinct CDR3 sequences, about three fifths being singletons. The antigens for these receptors are not known. Specimen: CD4+ T cells from blood, cultured in vitro. Receptor source: a human donor who had recovered from COVID-19.

The chain is built from TRBV7-9 and TRBJ1-3, with unresolved D. The CDR3 covers 17 residues. The ends were cut back, 5 bases at V and 0 bases at J, with 17 bases in the middle. CDR1 SEHNR and CDR2 FQNEAQ come from the germline V gene (reference sequence). For the CDR3, the DNA is TGTGCCAGCAGCCCAGGACTGTCAATTAGCTCTGGAAACACCATATATTTT. Translated: CASSPGLSISSGNTIYF.

This clonotype occurred a few times. The genes are TRBV5-8 and TRBJ2-5, with D hard to call. The germline V and J ends were trimmed by 3 bases and 2 bases, with 14 bases remaining between them. Germline CDR1 and CDR2: SGHTS and YDEGEE. The CDR3 covers 15 residues. In nucleotides, the CDR3 is TGTGCCAGCAGCTCCCGTGGCGAAAGACAAGAGACCCAGTACTTC. Translation: CASSSRGERQETQYF.

The table lists this clonotype with a few counts. V is TRBV2 and J is TRBJ1-2, with D maybe TRBD1 (5 bases). Germline CDR1 reads SNHLY; CDR2 reads FYNNEI. CDR3 length: 12 residues. V lost 5 bases and J lost 3, with 7 bases in between. CDR3 sequence (DNA): TGTGCCAGCAGTAAACAGGACTATGGCTACACCTTC. Protein: CASSKQDYGYTF.

This clonotype was picked up a small number of times. The chain links TRBV7-2 to TRBJ2-2; 8 nucleotides agree with TRBD2. The CDR3 consists of 16 residues. The germline CDR1 and CDR2 sequences are SGHTA and FQGNSA. Germline trimming cut 6 bases from V and 3 bases from J; bases unmatched to any gene: 9. CDR3 bases: TGTGCCAGCAGTCCGAGCCGACTAGCGCACACCGGGGAGCTGTTTTTT. This codes for CASSPSRLAHTGELFF.

This clonotype has a handful of counts. The V and J genes are TRBV20-1 and TRBJ2-3; D is possibly TRBD1 (6 bases). Trimming stripped 3 bases from V and 6 bases from J, with 13 bases between. CDR1 and CDR2 from the germline V gene are DFQATT and SNEGSKA (reference sequence). The CDR3 spans 13 residues. The DNA for the CDR3 is TGCAGTGCTAGTCTACAGGGATACGATACGCAGTATTTT. Encoded protein: CSASLQGYDTQYF.

The chain employs TRBV20-1 and TRBJ2-5; no clear D gene. The CDR3 consists of 12 residues. Germline V gene lookup returns CDR1 DFQATT and CDR2 SNEGSKA (reference sequence). Trimming left V 6 bases short and J 2 bases short, with 10 bases between. CDR3 residues: CSAVESQETQYF. The DNA of the CDR3 is TGCAGTGCCGTCGAGTCGCAAGAGACCCAGTACTTC.

The chain carries TRBV7-2 and TRBJ2-5; TRBD2 matches 11 bases. With V trimmed by 3 bases and J by 9 bases, 9 bases remained unmatched. The CDR3 is 15 amino acids. The germline V gene has CDR1 SGHTA and CDR2 FQGNSA. CDR3 nucleotides: TGTGCCAGCAGCTTTACTAGCGGGAGTATGCCGGCCCAGTACTTC. This encodes CASSFTSGSMPAQYF. Supplemented by reference TRBV7-2 and TRBJ2-5, the full variable domain reads GAGVSQSPSNKVTEKGKDVELRCDPISGHTALYWYRQSLGQGLEFLIYFQGNSAPDKSGLPSDRFSAERTGGSVSTLTIQRTQQEDSAVYLCASSFTSGSMPAQYFGPGTRLLVL.

The rearrangement links TRBV20-1 to TRBJ2-2, with 8 bases that match TRBD1. The J segment lost 6 bases and the V segment lost 1 base, leaving 10 bases of the junction unmatched. Germline CDR1 reads DFQATT; CDR2 reads SNEGSKA (reference sequence). This CDR3 spans 16 amino acids. The CDR3 here is CSARVSDRGDSGELFF. The CDR3 region has the DNA TGCAGTGCTAGAGTGAGCGACAGGGGAGATTCCGGGGAGCTGTTTTTT.

The rearrangement uses TRBV15 and TRBJ2-3; D is unclear. Germline V gene data show CDR1 as LNHNV and CDR2 as YYDKDF (reference sequence). V was trimmed by 7 bases and J by 1 base, leaving 12 bases between them. The CDR3 has 14 residues. In nucleotides, the CDR3 is TGTGCCACCACGTCGGCCGCCCGCACAGATACGCAGTATTTT. As protein: CATTSAARTDTQYF.

This clonotype has just a few counts. The chain uses TRBV20-1 and TRBJ2-1, with 10 bases lining up with TRBD2. CDR1 DFQATT and CDR2 SNEGSKA come from the germline V gene (reference sequence). The CDR3 length is 13 residues. V was pared by 3 bases and J by 9 bases, with 5 bases of the junction left unmatched. The CDR3 region has the DNA TGCAGTGCTAGCTCGCTAGCGGGAGTTGAGCAGTTCTTC. This codes for CSASSLAGVEQFF.

This chain links TRBV7-2 with TRBJ2-1; the match to TRBD2 covers 9 bases. Germline V lookup: CDR1 SGHTA, CDR2 FQGNSA. V dropped 5 bases and J dropped 7; count of bases not matched to a gene: 9. This CDR3 has 15 residues. The CDR3 sequence is CASSLQREEWNEQFF. CDR3 nucleotide sequence: TGTGCCAGCAGCCTCCAGCGGGAGGAGTGGAATGAGCAGTTCTTC.